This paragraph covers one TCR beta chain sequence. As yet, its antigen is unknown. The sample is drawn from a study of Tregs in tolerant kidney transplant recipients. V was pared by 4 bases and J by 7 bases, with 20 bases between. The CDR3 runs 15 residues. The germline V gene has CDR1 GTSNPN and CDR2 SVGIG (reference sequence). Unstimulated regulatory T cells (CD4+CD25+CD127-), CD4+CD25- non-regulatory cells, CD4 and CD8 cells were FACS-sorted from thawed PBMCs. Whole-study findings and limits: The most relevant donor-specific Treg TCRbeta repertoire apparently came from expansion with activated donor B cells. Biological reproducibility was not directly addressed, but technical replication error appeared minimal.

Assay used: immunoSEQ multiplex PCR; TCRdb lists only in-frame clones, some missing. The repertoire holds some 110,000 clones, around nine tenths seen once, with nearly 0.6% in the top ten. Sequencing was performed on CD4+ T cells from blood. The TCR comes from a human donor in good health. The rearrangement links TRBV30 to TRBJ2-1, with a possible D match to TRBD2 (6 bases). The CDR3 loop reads CAWNRGTGEGNEQFF. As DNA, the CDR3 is TGTGCCTGGAATCGGGGGACGGGAGAGGGGAATGAGCAGTTCTTC.